This T cell receptor (beta chain) was recovered during a study of response to subunit inactivated influenza vaccine. Study results and caveats: Only a handful of new T cells, the authors suggested, are recruited with each seasonal influenza vaccination.

A single record per CDR3 protein comes from TCRdb applying MiXCR to the RT-PCR reads. This repertoire shows some 520,000 distinct CDR3 sequences, about 15% found once; its top ten account for roughly 3.1%. A note on this clonotype: The target antigen is unknown.

The CDR3 totals 12 residues. The sample consisted of CD4+ T cells sorted from PBMCs, taken approximately 25 months after vaccination. The chain combines TRBV12-3 or TRBV12-4 with TRBJ1-4, with D unresolved. The origin of this receptor is a man aged 45 to 70 who received an inactivated influenza vaccine. CDR3 residues: CPRRSTNEKLFF. The CDR3, as DNA: TGTCCAAGGAGGTCAACTAATGAAAAACTGTTTTTT.